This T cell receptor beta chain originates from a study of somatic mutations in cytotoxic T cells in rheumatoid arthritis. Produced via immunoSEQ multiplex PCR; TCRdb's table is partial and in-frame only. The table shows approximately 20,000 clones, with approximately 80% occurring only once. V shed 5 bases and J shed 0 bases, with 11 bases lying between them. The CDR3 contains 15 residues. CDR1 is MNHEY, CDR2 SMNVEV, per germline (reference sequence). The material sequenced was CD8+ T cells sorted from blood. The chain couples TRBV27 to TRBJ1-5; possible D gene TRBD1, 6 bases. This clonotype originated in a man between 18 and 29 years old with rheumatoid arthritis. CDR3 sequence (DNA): TGTGCCAGCAGTCCACAGGGATATAGCAATCAGCCCCAGCATTTT. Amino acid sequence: CASSPQGYSNQPQHF.